Listed here are 2 T cell receptor beta chains from one sample, sequenced in a study of CD8 T cells in ankylosing spondylitis. TCRdb passed the 5' RACE reads through MiXCR, listing each CDR3 protein once. The data contain roughly 140,000 distinct CDR3 sequences, 40% to 50% of them seen just once; the ten biggest clones take up about 16%. The specimen was synovial fluid, either unsorted or a sorted T cell fraction (not recorded which). The receptors were sampled from a male donor with ankylosing spondylitis.

The genes are TRBV5-1 and TRBJ2-1; D is unresolved. The germline V and J ends were trimmed by 1 base and 9 bases, with 2 bases remaining between them. This CDR3 comprises 10 residues. CDR1 is SGHRS, CDR2 YFSETQ, per germline. The CDR3 is CASSLSEQFF. The CDR3 DNA follows: TGCGCCAGCAGCTTGAGTGAGCAGTTCTTC.

The chain combines TRBV7-9 with TRBJ2-1; 7 bases agree with TRBD2. Germline trimming cut 5 bases from V and 6 bases from J; bases unmatched to any gene: 7. This CDR3 comprises 14 residues. Germline loops: CDR1 SEHNR, CDR2 FQNEAQ (reference sequence). The CDR3 DNA reads TGTGCCAGCAGCCCAAATGGGGAGGGCAATGAGCAGTTCTTC. It encodes CASSPNGEGNEQFF. Full variable domain (rest looked up from reference TRBV7-9 and TRBJ2-1): DTGVSQNPRHKITKRGQNVTFRCDPISEHNRLYWYRQTLGQGPEFLTYFQNEAQLEKSRLLSDRFSAERPKGSFSTLEIQRTEQGDSAMYLCASSPNGEGNEQFFGPGTRLTVL.